This TCR beta chain was obtained from a study of cytomegalovirus exposure and HLA in healthy donors listed by TCRdb under 2017. Regarding the research as a whole: An earlier analysis of a few hundred of the donors reported roughly 300 Gb of sequence data and 100 million to 120 million unique TCR beta sequences obtained from roughly 170 million T cells. Roughly 5 DR-DQ haplotypes were handled as single units for association and clustering, since linkage in the cohort was strong. Typing coverage varied by locus: roughly 629-630 donors for A, B, C, DRB1 and DQB1; roughly 560 for DQA1; about 570 for DPA1; about 450 for DPB1. An earlier analysis of approximately 580 of the donors used high-throughput TCR beta sequencing to judge whether each TCR beta V gene segment behaved as functional or pseudogenic. A later genetic analysis used genome-wide SNP genotypes for about 65% of the 666 donors, treating that subset as a discovery cohort. High-throughput TCR immunosequencing, statistical association of individual TCRs with disease status, and machine learning were combined to predict cytomegalovirus infection status. Across under 500 genotyped donors of the cohort, an average of 235,054 unique TCR beta nucleotide sequences per donor were sequenced, and 15% to 20% of those sequences were non-productive. The study profiled the T cell repertoires of more than 500 subjects by immunosequencing and related them to cytomegalovirus serostatus. In a later analysis, previously published TCR beta repertoires from several hundred donors were re-analyzed and high-resolution HLA genotyping was added so that TCR occurrence patterns could be studied. Every discovery cohort repertoire had been produced on one sequencing platform. Along with the roughly 700-subject first cohort, a separate validation cohort of over a hundred different subjects was used. HLA typing included class I and class II loci at four-digit resolution. Alongside the repertoire data, information on donor age, sex, ethnicity and CMV serostatus was compiled. The study was designed to test whether signatures of past pathogen exposure could be identified by cataloging public T cell receptors. Rather than drawing on any new phenotypic data, the later analysis identified candidate immune exposures from TCR beta sequences and the way those sequences occurred across donors. About 280 gigabases of sequencing data and about 92 million unique TCR sequences made up an early release that covered 640 HLA-typed donors. The genetic ancestry cluster associated with self-reported Caucasian donors included around 76% of the roughly 410 genotyped donors.

The cohort comprised around 700 healthy bone marrow donors. All cohort members were sampled while nominally healthy, although unrecorded immune exposures were likely present. The donor tested CMV seronegative and was one of the 352 seronegative cohort members. A peripheral blood sample was collected from each donor, and TCR beta sequencing was performed on peripheral blood mononuclear cells. Genomic DNA was extracted from the blood cell samples with the Qiagen DNeasy Blood Extraction Kit. Note on this clone: No cognate antigen has been identified for it. No much larger clonotype is one base removed from it; base qualities were not supplied.

The V end loses 2 bases and the J end loses 6 bases, and a stretch of 11 bases separates them. The germline V gene (reference sequence) yields MNHNY for CDR1 and SVGAGI for CDR2. From cysteine to phenylalanine, the CDR3 is 14 amino acids long. Just the 42-base CDR3 DNA is kept, in frame starting at base 1. The library was obtained by the immunoSEQ multiplex PCR assay. For the multiplex PCR, a mixture combining 60 forward primers for TCR Vbeta segments and 13 reverse primers for TCR Jbeta segments was used. A multiplex PCR assay on genomic DNA amplified the CDR3 region of rearranged TCR beta genes. Amplified TCR beta libraries were sequenced as 87-base-pair reads on the Illumina HiSeq System. The study's processing was this. In a later analysis, 80 million or so unique TCR beta chains were counted across the 500 to 850 repertoires, and approximately 11 million of these chains were shared by at least two donors. To remove PCR and sequencing errors, raw reads were error-corrected and collapsed into unique sequences using a nearest-neighbor algorithm that merged closely related sequences. Alignment of CDR3 sequences to IMGT reference sequences was used to assign V, D and J gene segments. For a sequence to be retained, a match of at least six nucleotides to both a V gene segment and a J gene segment was required. A rearrangement counted as productive if the CDR3 had no stop codons and remained in frame with V and J, and every other rearrangement counted as non-productive. CDR3 was defined according to IMGT convention as the region running from the second conserved V-encoded cysteine to the conserved J-encoded phenylalanine. In an earlier analysis of approximately 590 of the donors, sequences lacking an unambiguous match to a single V gene segment were excluded. An earlier analysis of 450 to 650 of the donors called V segments functional above 56.7% productive rearrangements and segregating when the between-donor standard deviation exceeded 5%. A statistical classification framework was built to diagnose cytomegalovirus status from the catalog of TCR beta chain sequences. V and J gene assignment, in a later analysis, came from comparing TCR nucleotide sequences with IMGT/GENE-DB human TR gene sequences. Using the TCRdist pipeline, a later analysis assigned CDR3 sequences along with most-parsimonious VDJ recombination scenarios. A later analysis defined each TCR beta chain by its CDR3 amino acid sequence plus V-gene family, and excluded reads lacking a unique V-gene family. In a later analysis, some 600 highly shared, low-generation-probability nucleotide sequences were removed to address suspected cross-contamination and a sequencing artifact. In a later analysis, a clonal expansion index for each public chain was calculated from normalized within-repertoire ranks of inferred template counts. A later analysis computed generation probabilities with a VDJ recombination model fitted to out-of-frame rearrangements, and checked the results against IGoR. In a later analysis, hypergeometric tests were used to score TCR-TCR, TCR-HLA and TCR-CMV co-occurrence, with a repertoire-size bias correction applied to TCR pairs. To estimate false discovery rates, a later analysis permuted the HLA or CMV assignments 20 times. In a later analysis, co-occurring TCRs were grouped using DBSCAN, with TCRdist sequence similarity added in when clustering inside HLA-allele-positive subsets. For co-occurrence clustering, repertoires with fewer than 30,000 or more than 120,000 public chains were excluded, along with four to six repertoires with anomalous nucleotide sharing. Sourced from immuneACCESS, this table was stored by TCRdb with only in-frame sequences that have V and J called. A share of the clones is absent; for the studies checked, an unresolved V gene accounts for under half, and the remainder has no known explanation. For V, J and clone size, that table is used; D and trimming come from the DNA. In all, the sample holds under 250,000 clones, and 60% to 80% of those were seen once. Approximately 1.8% of the sample is in the top ten clones.

Study-level results and caveats: Because the 87-base-pair reads could not distinguish some IMGT-functional V segments, including TRBV6-2 and TRBV6-3, those segments were excluded. Roughly uniform sequencing depth across donors was assumed in presence/absence analyses, although this assumption may not hold. According to a later analysis, parvovirus B19, influenza, CMV and Epstein-Barr virus appeared linked to several top co-occurrence clusters. In a later genetic analysis, a missense DCLRE1C variant was associated with V-gene and J-gene trimming of TCR beta chains, and the association was replicated in an independent cohort. In a later analysis, HLA-associated TCR beta chains were found to be more clonally expanded and to have lower generation probabilities than equally common non-associated chains. A further reported finding was that TCR beta sequences accurately predicted the HLA-A and HLA-B alleles for most subjects in the first cohort. A cluster of highly shared sequence variants was judged likely to represent a technical artifact of the sequencing pipeline. According to a later analysis, most CMV-associated TCR beta chains appeared to be HLA-restricted, and the HLA associations seemed to be driven largely by CMV exposure. CMV serostatus was the only immune exposure information available for the cohort. Because HLA typing was unavailable for some donors at each locus, only the typed subset was used in association tests. According to a later genetic analysis, donors in an Asian-associated ancestry cluster had fewer N-insertions in productive TCRs than the approximately 630-donor mean. In an earlier analysis of more than 450 of the donors, most TCR beta V segments were observed in productive rearrangements about 90% or about 30% of the time, broadly matching IMGT annotations. The classifier was reported to diagnose cytomegalovirus status with high specificity and sensitivity in both the original and validation cohorts. A few of the identified cytomegalovirus-associated TCR beta chains were confirmed in vitro to be specific for cytomegalovirus antigens. A total of fewer than 200 TCR beta chains were listed by the study as associated with cytomegalovirus. Most TCR sequences were seen in very few donors, while some public TCRs were found in many individuals. Correlated functional status among segregating V segments might be attributable to linkage disequilibrium, but an unknown experimental factor could not be ruled out. The cohort was sequenced for TCR beta chains only, and without alpha or paired-chain data the features that could be detected were limited. The earlier analysis of some 560 of the donors excluded approximately 15 rarely observed V segments, including chromosome 9 orphons, because counts were too low. At a false discovery rate of 0.05, a later analysis linked 16,951 TCR beta sequences to specific HLA alleles. In a later analysis, TCR association rates were found to vary across HLA loci, with the most associated TCRs seen for DRB1 alleles and the fewest for HLA-C alleles. It was suggested by the authors that the approach could potentially be generalized to other disease states and immunological phenotypes. Strong co-occurrence of HLA alleles, especially DR and DQ, made assigning TCR associations to individual alleles difficult.

The chain joins TRBV6-6 to TRBJ2-1; TRBD2 is a possible D gene, resting on 6 matching bases. The TCR was taken from a male donor in good health and CMV-seronegative. Specimen: PBMCs. The CDR3 protein: CASSYVRGSNEQFF. The nucleotide sequence reads as follows: TGTGCCAGCAGTTACGTCCGGGGGTCCAATGAGCAGTTCTTC.